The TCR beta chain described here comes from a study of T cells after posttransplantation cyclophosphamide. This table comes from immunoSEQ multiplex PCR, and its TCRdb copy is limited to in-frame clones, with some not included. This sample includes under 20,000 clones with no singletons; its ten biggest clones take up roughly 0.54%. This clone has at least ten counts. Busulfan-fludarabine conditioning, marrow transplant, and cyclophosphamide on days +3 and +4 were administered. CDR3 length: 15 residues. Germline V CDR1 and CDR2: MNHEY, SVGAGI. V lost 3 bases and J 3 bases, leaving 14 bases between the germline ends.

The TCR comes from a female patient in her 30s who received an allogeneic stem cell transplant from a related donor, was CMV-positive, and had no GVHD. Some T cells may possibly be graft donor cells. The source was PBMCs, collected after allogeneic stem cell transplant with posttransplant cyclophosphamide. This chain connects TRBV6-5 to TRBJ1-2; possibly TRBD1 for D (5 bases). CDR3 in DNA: TGTGCCAGCAGTTATGGGGCGGCAGTTTACTATGGCTACACCTTC. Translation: CASSYGAAVYYGYTF.